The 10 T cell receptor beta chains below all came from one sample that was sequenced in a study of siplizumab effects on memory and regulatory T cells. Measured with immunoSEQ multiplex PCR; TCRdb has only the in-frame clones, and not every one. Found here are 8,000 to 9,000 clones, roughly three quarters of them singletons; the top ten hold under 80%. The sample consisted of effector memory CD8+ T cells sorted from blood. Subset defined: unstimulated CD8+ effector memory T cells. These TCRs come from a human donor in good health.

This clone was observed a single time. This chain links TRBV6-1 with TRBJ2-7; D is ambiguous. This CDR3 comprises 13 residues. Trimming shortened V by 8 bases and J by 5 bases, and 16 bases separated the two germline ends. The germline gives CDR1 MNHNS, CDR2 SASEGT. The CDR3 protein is CASLHALAHEQYF. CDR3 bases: TGTGCCAGCCTTCATGCTTTGGCGCACGAGCAGTACTTC.

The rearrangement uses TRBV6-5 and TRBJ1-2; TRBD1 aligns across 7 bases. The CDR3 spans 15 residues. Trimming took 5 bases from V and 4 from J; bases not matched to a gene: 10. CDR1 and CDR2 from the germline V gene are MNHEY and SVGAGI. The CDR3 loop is CASSATGSQGYGYTF. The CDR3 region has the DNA TGTGCCAGCAGTGCGACAGGGTCTCAAGGCTATGGCTACACCTTC.

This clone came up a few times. The CDR3 sequence: CASIGVRYEQFF. The CDR3, as DNA: TGTGCCAGCATAGGGGTACGATATGAGCAGTTCTTC. The chain links TRBV6-6 to TRBJ2-1; D might be TRBD1 (5 bases). The V and J ends lost 7 bases and 8 bases respectively, with 12 bases between them. Germline loops: CDR1 MNHNY, CDR2 SVGAGI (reference sequence). The CDR3 length is 12 residues.

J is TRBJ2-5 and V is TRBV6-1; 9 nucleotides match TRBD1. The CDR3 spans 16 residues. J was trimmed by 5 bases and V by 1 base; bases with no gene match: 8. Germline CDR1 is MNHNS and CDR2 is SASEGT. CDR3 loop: CASSEGTGTGYETQYF. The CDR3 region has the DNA TGTGCCAGCAGTGAAGGAACCGGGACAGGGTATGAGACCCAGTACTTC.

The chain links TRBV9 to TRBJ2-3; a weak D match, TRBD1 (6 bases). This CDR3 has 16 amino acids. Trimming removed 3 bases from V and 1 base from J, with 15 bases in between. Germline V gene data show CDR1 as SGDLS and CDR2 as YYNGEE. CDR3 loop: CASSEKGGEGTDTQYF. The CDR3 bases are TGTGCCAGCAGCGAGAAAGGGGGTGAGGGCACAGATACGCAGTATTTT.

This chain's CDR3 is CASSLVGGGVKETQYF. CDR3 DNA: TGTGCCAGCAGCTTGGTCGGGGGCGGGGTAAAAGAGACCCAGTACTTC. The gene calls are TRBV5-6 and TRBJ2-5; D tentatively reads TRBD1 or TRBD2 (6 bases each). The CDR3 is 16 residues long. Germline loops: CDR1 SGHDT, CDR2 YYEEEE. The germline V and J ends were trimmed by 0 bases and 3 bases, with 15 bases remaining between them.

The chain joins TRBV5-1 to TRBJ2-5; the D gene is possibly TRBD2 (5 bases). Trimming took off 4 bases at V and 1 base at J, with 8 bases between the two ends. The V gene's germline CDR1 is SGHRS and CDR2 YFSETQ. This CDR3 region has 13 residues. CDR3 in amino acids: CASSRGVQETQYF. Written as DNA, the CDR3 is TGCGCCAGCAGCCGGGGAGTCCAAGAGACCCAGTACTTC.

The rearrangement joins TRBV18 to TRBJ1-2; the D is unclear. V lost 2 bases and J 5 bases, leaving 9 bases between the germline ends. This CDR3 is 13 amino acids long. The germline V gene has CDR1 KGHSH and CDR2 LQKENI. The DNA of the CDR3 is TGTGCCAGCTCACCAACAAGGCTTTATGGCTACACCTTC. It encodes CASSPTRLYGYTF.

The CDR3 sequence: CASSAWGHRKQYF. The DNA for the CDR3 is TGCGCCAGCAGTGCTTGGGGACATCGCAAGCAGTACTTC. The chain carries TRBV10-2 and TRBJ2-7; weak D call: TRBD1 (6 bases). The germline CDR1 and CDR2 sequences are WSHSY and SAAADI. The CDR3 has 13 residues. The germline V and J ends were trimmed by 4 bases and 8 bases, with 15 bases remaining between them.

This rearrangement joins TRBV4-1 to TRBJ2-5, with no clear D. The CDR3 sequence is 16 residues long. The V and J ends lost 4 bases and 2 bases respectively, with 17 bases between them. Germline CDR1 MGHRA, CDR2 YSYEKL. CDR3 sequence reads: CASSRTERTFQETQYF. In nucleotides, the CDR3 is TGCGCCAGCAGCCGAACGGAACGGACGTTTCAAGAGACCCAGTACTTC.